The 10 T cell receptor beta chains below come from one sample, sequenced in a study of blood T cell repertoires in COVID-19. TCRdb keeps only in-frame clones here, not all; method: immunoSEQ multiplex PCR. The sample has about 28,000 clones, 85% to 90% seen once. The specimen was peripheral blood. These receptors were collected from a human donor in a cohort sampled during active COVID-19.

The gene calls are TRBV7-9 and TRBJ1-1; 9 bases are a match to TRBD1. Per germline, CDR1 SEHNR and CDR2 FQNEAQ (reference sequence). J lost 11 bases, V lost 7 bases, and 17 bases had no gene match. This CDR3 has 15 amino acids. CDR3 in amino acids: CASTPTGGKASGAFF. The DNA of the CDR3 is TGTGCCAGCACCCCGACAGGGGGTAAAGCTAGTGGGGCTTTCTTT.

CDR3 sequence: CASSPDRGPTQYF. The CDR3 bases are TGTGCCAGCAGTCCGGACAGGGGGCCTACGCAGTATTTT. This rearrangement joins TRBV27 to TRBJ2-3, with 11 bases that match TRBD1. From germline, CDR1 is MNHEY and CDR2 SMNVEV (reference sequence). The length of the CDR3 is 13 residues. V trimming: 5 bases; J trimming: 8 bases; junction bases outside the gene matches: 3.

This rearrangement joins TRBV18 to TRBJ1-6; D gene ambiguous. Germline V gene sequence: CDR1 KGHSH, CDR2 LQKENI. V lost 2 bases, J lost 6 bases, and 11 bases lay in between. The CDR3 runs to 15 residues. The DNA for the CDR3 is TGTGCCAGCTCACCATTTAGACAACCTAATTCACCCCTCCACTTT. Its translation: CASSPFRQPNSPLHF.

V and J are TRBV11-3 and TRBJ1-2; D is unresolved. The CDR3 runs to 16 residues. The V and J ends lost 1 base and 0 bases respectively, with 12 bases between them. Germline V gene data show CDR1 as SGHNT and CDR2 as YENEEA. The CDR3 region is CASSLGGQFANYGYTF. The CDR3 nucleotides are TGTGCCAGCAGCTTAGGTGGGCAGTTCGCTAACTATGGCTACACCTTC.

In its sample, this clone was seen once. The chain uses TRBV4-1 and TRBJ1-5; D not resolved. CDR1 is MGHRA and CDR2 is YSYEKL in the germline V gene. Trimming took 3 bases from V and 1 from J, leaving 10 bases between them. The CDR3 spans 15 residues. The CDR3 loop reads CASSQAVLSNQPQHF. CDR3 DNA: TGCGCCAGCAGCCAGGCGGTATTAAGCAATCAGCCCCAGCATTTT.

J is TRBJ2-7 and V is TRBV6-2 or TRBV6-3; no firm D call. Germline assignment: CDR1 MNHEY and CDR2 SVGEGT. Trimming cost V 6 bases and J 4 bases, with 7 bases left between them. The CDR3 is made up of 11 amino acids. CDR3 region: CASSSLYEQYF. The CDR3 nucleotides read TGTGCCAGCAGCTCTTTATACGAGCAGTACTTC.

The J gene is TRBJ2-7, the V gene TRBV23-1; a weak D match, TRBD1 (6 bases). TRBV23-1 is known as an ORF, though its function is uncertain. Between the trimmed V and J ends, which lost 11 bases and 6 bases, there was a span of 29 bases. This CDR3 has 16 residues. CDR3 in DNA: TGCGCCCCCAGAGCCAGGGGTTACAAGCAGGGCAGCGAGCAGTACTTC. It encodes CAPRARGYKQGSEQYF.

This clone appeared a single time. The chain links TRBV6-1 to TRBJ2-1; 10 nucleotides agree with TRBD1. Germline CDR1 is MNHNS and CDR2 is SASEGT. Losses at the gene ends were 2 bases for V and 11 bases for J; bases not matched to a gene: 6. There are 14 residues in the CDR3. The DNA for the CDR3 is TGTGCCAGCAGTGAATTCGGGACAGGGGTGAAGCAGTTCTTC. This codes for CASSEFGTGVKQFF.

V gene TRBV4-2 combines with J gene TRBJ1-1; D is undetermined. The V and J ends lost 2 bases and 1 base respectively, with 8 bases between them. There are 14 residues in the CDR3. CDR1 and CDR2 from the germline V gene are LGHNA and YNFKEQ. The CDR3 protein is CASSQSVTNTEAFF. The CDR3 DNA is TGTGCCAGCAGCCAATCGGTAACGAACACTGAAGCTTTCTTT.

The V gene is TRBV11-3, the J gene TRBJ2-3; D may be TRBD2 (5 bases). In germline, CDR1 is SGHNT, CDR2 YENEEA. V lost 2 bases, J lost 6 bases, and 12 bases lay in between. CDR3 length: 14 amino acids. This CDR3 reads CASSLTGRVDTQYF. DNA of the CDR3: TGTGCCAGCAGCTTAACGGGAAGGGTTGATACGCAGTATTTT. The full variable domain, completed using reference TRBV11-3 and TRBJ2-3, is EAGVVQSPRYKIIEKKQPVAFWCNPISGHNTLYWYLQNLGQGPELLIRYENEEAVDDSQLPKDRFSAERLKGVDSTLKIQPAELGDSAVYLCASSLTGRVDTQYFGPGTRLTVL.